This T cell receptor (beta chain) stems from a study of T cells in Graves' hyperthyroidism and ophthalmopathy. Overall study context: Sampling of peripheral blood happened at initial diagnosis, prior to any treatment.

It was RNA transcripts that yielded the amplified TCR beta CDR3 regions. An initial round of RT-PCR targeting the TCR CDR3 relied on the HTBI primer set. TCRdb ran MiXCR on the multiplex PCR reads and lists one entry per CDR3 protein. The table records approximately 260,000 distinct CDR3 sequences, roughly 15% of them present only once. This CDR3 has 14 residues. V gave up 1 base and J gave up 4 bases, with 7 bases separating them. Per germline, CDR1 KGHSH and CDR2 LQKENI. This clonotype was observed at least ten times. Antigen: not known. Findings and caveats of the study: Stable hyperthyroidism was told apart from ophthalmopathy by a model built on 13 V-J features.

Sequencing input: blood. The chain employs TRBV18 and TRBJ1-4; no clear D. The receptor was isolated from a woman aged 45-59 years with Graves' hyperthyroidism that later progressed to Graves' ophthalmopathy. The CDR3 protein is CASSPLRGNEKLFF. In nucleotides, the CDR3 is TGTGCCAGCTCACCACTACGCGGTAATGAAAAACTGTTTTTT.